This T cell receptor (beta chain) was profiled in a study of tumor-infiltrating lymphocytes in primary liver carcinoma. Study details: Patients were both men and women, whose ages ran from 30 to 69 years. T1-T3 N0M0 was the stage of the tumors, which were about 4.2 to 11 cm across.

V was shortened by 4 bases and J by 10 bases, with 29 bases between the two germline ends. The CDR3 is 17 amino acids. In germline, CDR1 is SGHVS, CDR2 FQNEAQ. A constant-region primer served to make TCR beta cDNA from roughly 500 ng total RNA. Three-round nested multiplex PCR performed with slightly modified ARM-PCR produced the TCR beta libraries. Forward primers for TRBV1-TRBV30 and a C-beta reverse primer served the first two PCR rounds, at about 10 cycles each. TCRdb re-analysed the multiplex PCR reads in MiXCR, keeping a single row per CDR3 protein. Seen here are about 92,000 distinct CDR3 sequences, about 70% observed once, and the top ten hold roughly 27%. As regards this clonotype: Antigen: not known.

Findings of the study overall: Tumor tissue displayed a significantly greater top-250-clone fraction than blood (p = 0.039). Researchers found tumor-adjacent and tumor-blood pairs overlapped less than tumor region pairs.

From roughly 20-30 mg of unsorted bulk tissue, DNA and RNA were co-extracted together. The chain couples TRBV7-8 to TRBJ2-7; D could derive from TRBD1 or TRBD2 (5 bases each). The sample comprised tumor-adjacent normal liver tissue. The sequence was collected from a man aged 40-50 years with primary liver carcinoma and hepatitis B virus infection. The CDR3 sequence is CASSSPLGGGGAYNQYF. CDR3 coding DNA: TGTGCCAGCAGCTCTCCCCTCGGCGGTGGGGGAGCCTACAATCAGTACTTC.